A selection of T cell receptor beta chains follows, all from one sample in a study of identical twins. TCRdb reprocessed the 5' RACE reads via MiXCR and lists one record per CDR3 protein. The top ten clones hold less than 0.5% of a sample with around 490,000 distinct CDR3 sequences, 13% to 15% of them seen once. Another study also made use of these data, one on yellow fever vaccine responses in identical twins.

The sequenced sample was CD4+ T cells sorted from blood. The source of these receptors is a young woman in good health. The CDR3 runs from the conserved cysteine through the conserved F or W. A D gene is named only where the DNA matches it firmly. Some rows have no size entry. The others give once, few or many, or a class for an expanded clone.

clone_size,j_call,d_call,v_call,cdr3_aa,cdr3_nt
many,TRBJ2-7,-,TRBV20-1,CSARPRDSYYEQYF,TGCAGTGCTAGACCCCGGGACTCATACTACGAGCAGTACTTC
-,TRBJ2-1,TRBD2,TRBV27,CASTSGTSGDNEQFF,TGTGCCAGTACCTCCGGGACTAGCGGAGACAATGAGCAGTTCTTC
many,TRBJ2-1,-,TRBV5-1,CASSLEASLEQFF,TGCGCCAGCAGCTTGGAGGCTAGCCTTGAGCAGTTCTTC
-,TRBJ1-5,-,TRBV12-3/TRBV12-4,CASSPRGAGDNQPQHF,TGTGCCAGCAGCCCCCGGGGAGCAGGGGACAATCAGCCCCAGCATTTT
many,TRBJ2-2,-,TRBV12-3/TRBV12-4,CASRVFRTGELFF,TGTGCCAGCAGGGTTTTTAGGACCGGGGAGCTGTTTTTT
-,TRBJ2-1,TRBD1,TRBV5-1,CVSSTAGTGSHEQFF,TGCGTCAGCAGCACAGCCGGGACAGGGTCCCATGAGCAGTTCTTC
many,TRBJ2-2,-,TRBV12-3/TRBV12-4,CASSSHTGELFF,TGTGCCAGCAGTTCCCACACCGGGGAGCTGTTTTTT
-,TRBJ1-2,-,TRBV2,CANLFPGKNYGYTF,TGTGCCAACCTATTTCCAGGGAAAAACTATGGCTACACCTTC
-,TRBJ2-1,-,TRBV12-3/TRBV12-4,CASSPGPNQPYNEQFF,TGTGCCAGCAGTCCCGGACCCAACCAGCCATACAATGAGCAGTTCTTC
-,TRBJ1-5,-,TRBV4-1,CASSQDPWNQPQHF,TGCGCCAGCAGCCAAGATCCTTGGAATCAGCCCCAGCATTTT
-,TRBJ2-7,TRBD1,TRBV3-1,CASSQTEQGYEQYF,TGTGCCAGCAGCCAAACCGAACAGGGGTACGAGCAGTACTTC
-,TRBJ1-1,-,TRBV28,CASSLAGVGMNTEAFF,TGTGCCAGCAGTTTGGCCGGGGTCGGGATGAACACTGAAGCTTTCTTT
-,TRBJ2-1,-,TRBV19,CASSPRQYNEQFF,TGTGCCAGTAGTCCCAGACAGTACAATGAGCAGTTCTTC
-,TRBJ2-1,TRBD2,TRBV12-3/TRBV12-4,CASSLYAGGNEQFF,TGTGCCAGCAGTTTGTATGCGGGAGGCAATGAGCAGTTCTTC
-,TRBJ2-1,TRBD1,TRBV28,CASSLPSGQGISYNEQFF,TGTGCCAGCAGTTTACCCTCCGGACAGGGGATTTCCTACAATGAGCAGTTCTTC
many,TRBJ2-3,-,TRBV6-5,CASSYSWTGSTDTQYF,TGTGCCAGCAGTTACTCGTGGACTGGCAGCACAGATACGCAGTATTTT
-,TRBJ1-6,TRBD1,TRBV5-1,CASSGGDRVGSPLHF,TGCGCCAGCAGCGGCGGGGACAGGGTAGGCTCACCCCTCCACTTT
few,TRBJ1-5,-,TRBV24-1,CATSEQGGWNQPQHF,TGTGCCACCAGTGAACAAGGGGGGTGGAATCAGCCCCAGCATTTT
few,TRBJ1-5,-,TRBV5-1,CASITDSNQPQHF,TGCGCCAGCATAACTGATAGCAATCAGCCCCAGCATTTT
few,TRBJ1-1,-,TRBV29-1,CSARTGTLQTEAFF,TGCAGCGCCAGAACCGGGACCCTGCAAACTGAAGCTTTCTTT
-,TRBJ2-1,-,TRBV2,CAASPGIYNEQFF,TGTGCCGCCTCGCCGGGAATATACAATGAGCAGTTCTTC
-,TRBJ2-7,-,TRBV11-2,CASSLALAAVGLQYF,TGTGCCAGCAGCTTGGCCCTAGCTGCGGTAGGGTTGCAGTACTTC
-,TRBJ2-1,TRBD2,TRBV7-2,CASSRIAGGSSYNEQFF,TGTGCCAGCAGCCGTATAGCGGGAGGCAGCTCCTACAATGAGCAGTTCTTC
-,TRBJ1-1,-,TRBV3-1,CASSQYRVGTEAFF,TGTGCCAGCAGCCAGTACAGGGTTGGCACTGAAGCTTTCTTT
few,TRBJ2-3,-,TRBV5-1,CASSFSLVSTDTQYF,TGCGCCAGCAGCTTCTCACTAGTGAGCACAGATACGCAGTATTTT
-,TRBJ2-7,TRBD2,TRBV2,CASMPSGRPYEQYF,TGTGCCAGCATGCCTAGCGGGAGACCTTACGAGCAGTACTTC
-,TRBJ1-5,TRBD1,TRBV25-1,CASSESGTGKQPQHF,TGTGCCAGCAGTGAATCCGGGACAGGGAAGCAGCCCCAGCATTTT
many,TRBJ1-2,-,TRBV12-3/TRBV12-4,CASSLGGSRGYTF,TGTGCCAGCAGTTTAGGGGGGTCCCGTGGCTACACCTTC
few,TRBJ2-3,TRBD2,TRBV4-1,CASSQEGTSGRGLLSTDTQYF,TGCGCCAGCAGCCAAGAAGGGACTAGCGGGCGGGGATTGTTATCAACAGATACGCAGTATTTT
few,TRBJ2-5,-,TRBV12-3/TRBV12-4,CASSLGSGQTQYF,TGTGCCAGCAGTTTAGGTTCGGGACAGACCCAGTACTTC
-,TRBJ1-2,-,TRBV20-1,CSARYRREVYGYTF,TGCAGTGCTAGATATCGTAGGGAGGTCTATGGCTACACCTTC
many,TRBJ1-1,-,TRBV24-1,CATSVGNTEAFF,TGTGCCACCAGTGTCGGGAACACTGAAGCTTTCTTT
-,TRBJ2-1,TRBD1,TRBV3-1,CASSQSGTGHYNEQFF,TGTGCCAGCAGCCAGTCCGGGACAGGGCACTACAATGAGCAGTTCTTC
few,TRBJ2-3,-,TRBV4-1,CASIPSPAIRTDTQYF,TGCGCCAGCATCCCATCGCCCGCAATCCGCACAGATACGCAGTATTTT
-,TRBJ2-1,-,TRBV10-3,CAIRSDPSDEQFF,TGTGCCATCAGAAGTGACCCCTCCGATGAGCAGTTCTTC
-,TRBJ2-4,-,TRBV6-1,CASTVGGAVKNIQYF,TGTGCCAGCACCGTCGGCGGGGCGGTCAAAAACATTCAGTACTTC
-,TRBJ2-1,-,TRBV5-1,CASSLIKPGAGEQFF,TGCGCCAGCAGCCTCATAAAACCTGGTGCAGGTGAGCAGTTCTTC
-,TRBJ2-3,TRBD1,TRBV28,CASSHVTGTGADTQYF,TGTGCCAGCAGTCATGTAACCGGGACAGGGGCAGATACGCAGTATTTT
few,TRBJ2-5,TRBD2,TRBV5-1,CASTPGLAETQYF,TGCGCCAGCACTCCGGGACTAGCAGAGACCCAGTACTTC
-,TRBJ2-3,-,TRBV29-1,CSVAHGLADTQYF,TGCAGCGTTGCCCATGGATTAGCAGATACGCAGTATTTT
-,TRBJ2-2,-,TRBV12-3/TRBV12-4,CASSPPGRINTGELFF,TGTGCCAGCAGTCCTCCGGGACGGATTAACACCGGGGAGCTGTTTTTT
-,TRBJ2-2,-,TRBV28,CASSLFPNTGELFF,TGTGCCAGCAGTTTATTCCCCAACACCGGGGAGCTGTTTTTT
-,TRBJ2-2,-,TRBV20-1,CSARIPGYTGELFF,TGCAGTGCTAGAATACCGGGATACACCGGGGAGCTGTTTTTT
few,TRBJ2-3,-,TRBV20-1,CSARDPRATDTQYF,TGCAGTGCTAGAGACCCCCGAGCAACAGATACGCAGTATTTT
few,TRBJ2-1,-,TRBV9,CASSSTGNYYLGHEQFF,TGTGCCAGCAGCTCTACAGGGAATTACTACCTGGGCCATGAGCAGTTCTTC
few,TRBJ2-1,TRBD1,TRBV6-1,CASNPTGSSYNEQFF,TGTGCCAGCAACCCGACAGGGAGCTCCTACAATGAGCAGTTCTTC
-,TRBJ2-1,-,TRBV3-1,CASRRGSPYNEQFF,TGTGCCAGCAGGAGGGGGAGCCCCTACAATGAGCAGTTCTTC
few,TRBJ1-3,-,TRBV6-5,CASSYSTGSGNTIYF,TGTGCCAGCAGTTACTCTACGGGCTCTGGAAACACCATATATTTT
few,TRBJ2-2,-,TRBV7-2,CASSSRGGSTGELFF,TGTGCCAGCAGCTCAAGGGGGGGTTCCACCGGGGAGCTGTTTTTT
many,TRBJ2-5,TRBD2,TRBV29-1,CSVVEREGVETQYF,TGCAGCGTTGTCGAGCGGGAGGGCGTTGAGACCCAGTACTTC
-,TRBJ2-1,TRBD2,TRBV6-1,CASGGGITKLVQFF,TGTGCCAGCGGCGGGGGGATTACTAAATTGGTGCAGTTCTTC
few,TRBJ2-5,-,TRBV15,CATSREIERTGVTQYF,TGTGCCACCAGCAGAGAGATCGAGAGAACCGGCGTGACCCAGTACTTC
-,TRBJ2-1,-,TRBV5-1,CASSPTRDRVYNEQFF,TGCGCCAGCAGCCCGACCCGGGATCGCGTTTACAATGAGCAGTTCTTC
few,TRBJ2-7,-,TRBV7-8,CASTFFGRNEQYF,TGTGCCAGCACCTTCTTCGGACGCAACGAGCAGTACTTC
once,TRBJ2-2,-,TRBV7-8,CASSPRGGVPGELFF,TGTGCCAGCAGCCCCAGGGGGGGGGTCCCCGGGGAGCTGTTTTTT